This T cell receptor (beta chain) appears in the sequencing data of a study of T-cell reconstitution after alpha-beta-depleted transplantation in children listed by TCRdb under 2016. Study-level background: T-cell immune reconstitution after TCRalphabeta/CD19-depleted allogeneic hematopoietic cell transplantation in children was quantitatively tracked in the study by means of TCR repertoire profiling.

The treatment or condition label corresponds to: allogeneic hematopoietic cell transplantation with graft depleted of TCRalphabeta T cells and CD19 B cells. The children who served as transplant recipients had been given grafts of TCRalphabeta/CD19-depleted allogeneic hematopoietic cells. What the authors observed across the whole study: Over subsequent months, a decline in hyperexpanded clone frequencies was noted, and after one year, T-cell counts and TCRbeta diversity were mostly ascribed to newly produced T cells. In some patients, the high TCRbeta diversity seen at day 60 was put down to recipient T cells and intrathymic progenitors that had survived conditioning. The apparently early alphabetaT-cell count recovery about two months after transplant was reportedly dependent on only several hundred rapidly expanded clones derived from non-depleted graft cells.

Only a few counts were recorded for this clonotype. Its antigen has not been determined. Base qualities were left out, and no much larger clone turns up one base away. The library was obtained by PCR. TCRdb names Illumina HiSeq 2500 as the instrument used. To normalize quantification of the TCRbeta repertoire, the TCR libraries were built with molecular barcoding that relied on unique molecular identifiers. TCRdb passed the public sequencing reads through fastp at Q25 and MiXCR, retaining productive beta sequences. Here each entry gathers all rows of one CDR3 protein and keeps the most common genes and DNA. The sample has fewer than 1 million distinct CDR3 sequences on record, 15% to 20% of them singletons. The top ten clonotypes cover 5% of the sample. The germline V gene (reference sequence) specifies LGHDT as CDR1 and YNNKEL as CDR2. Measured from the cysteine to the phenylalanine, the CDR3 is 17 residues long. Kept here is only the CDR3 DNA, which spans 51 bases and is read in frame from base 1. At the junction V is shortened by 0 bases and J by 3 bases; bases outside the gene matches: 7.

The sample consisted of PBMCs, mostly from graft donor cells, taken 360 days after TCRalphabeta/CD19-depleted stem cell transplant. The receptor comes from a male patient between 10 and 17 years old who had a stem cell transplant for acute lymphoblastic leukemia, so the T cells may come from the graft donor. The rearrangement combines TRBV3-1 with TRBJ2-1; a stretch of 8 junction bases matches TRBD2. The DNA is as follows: TGTGCCAGCAGCCAAGATGTAGGCGGGAGGATCTACAATGAGCAGTTCTTC. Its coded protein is CASSQDVGGRIYNEQFF.